Detailed here is one T cell receptor (beta chain). Its antigen is still unknown. This CDR3 has 17 amino acids. V lost 5 bases, J lost 3 bases, and 11 bases stayed unmatched. The TCR library protocol attached unique molecular identifiers to the individual cDNA molecules. TCRdb re-analysed the 5' RACE reads in MiXCR, keeping a single row per CDR3 protein. This table holds roughly 53,000 distinct CDR3 sequences, 10% found once. These data are taken from a study of early T cells in non-severe SARS-CoV-2 infection. Whole-study context: Unpaired chains resulted from sequencing bulk RNA of unsorted whole blood. Study-wide findings and caveats: Database matching using VDJdb favored anti-spike CD8 responses, with private and CD4 specificities left missing.

The source material was whole blood. The rearrangement links TRBV12-3 or TRBV12-4 to TRBJ1-1; 11 positions agree with TRBD1. The clonotype comes from an adult who was a healthcare worker with PCR-confirmed SARS-CoV-2 infection or an uninfected control (not recorded which). This CDR3 is CASSPRSGQGAYTEAFF. In nucleotides, the CDR3 is TGTGCCAGCAGTCCTAGGTCTGGACAGGGGGCTTACACTGAAGCTTTCTTT.